This entry lists 2 T cell receptor beta chains sequenced from one sample in a study of cytomegalovirus exposure and HLA in healthy donors. The PCR used 60 Vbeta and 13 Jbeta primers. Clones were read by immunoSEQ multiplex PCR, and TCRdb kept only the in-frame ones, dropping some. This table holds 150,000 to 200,000 clones, 82% found once. Sequenced sample: PBMCs. The origin of the receptors is a woman aged 45-65 years in good health and CMV-seropositive.

The gene calls are TRBV5-8 and TRBJ1-6, with 7 bases that match TRBD1. Germline values: CDR1 SGHTS, CDR2 YDEGEE. V gave up 1 base and J gave up 9 bases; unmatched junction bases: 7. CDR3 length: 15 residues. The DNA of the CDR3 is TGTGCCAGCAGCTTGAGACAGGGAATGGGTTCACCCCTCCACTTT. Translation gives CASSLRQGMGSPLHF. Full variable domain (missing parts from reference TRBV5-8 and TRBJ1-6): EAGVTQSPTHLIKTRGQQATLRCSPISGHTSVYWYQQALGLGLQFLLWYDEGEERNRGNFPPRFSGRQFPNYSSELNVNALELEDSALYLCASSLRQGMGSPLHFGNGTRLTVT.

The rearrangement uses TRBV6-1 and TRBJ1-6; 7 bases map to TRBD1. V shed 1 base and J 10 bases; nucleotides not matched to a gene: 4. CDR1 is MNHNS and CDR2 is SASEGT in the germline V gene. This CDR3 region has 14 residues. The DNA of the CDR3 is TGTGCCAGCAGTGAAGGGGACAGCCACTCACCCCTCCACTTT. Translating gives CASSEGDSHSPLHF.